This TCR beta chain comes out of a study of STAT3 mutations in large granular lymphocyte leukemia. Looking at the study overall: Canonical activating STAT3 mutations were detected in roughly half of the longitudinally sequenced T-LGLL patients. Roughly two fifths of treated T-LGLL patients showed hematologic response to immunosuppression. Findings of the study overall: In some patients, a small highly pathogenic clone possibly went undetected. Every T-cell large granular lymphocyte leukemia patient had at least one immunodominant TCR beta clonotype. In 6 of 18 patients, new TCR clonotypes emerged after therapy.

Worth noting for this clone: Antigen specificity is unknown.

CDR3 size: 18 residues. V was trimmed by 3 bases and J by 5 bases, leaving 23 bases between them. Per germline, CDR1 KGHSH and CDR2 LQKENI. Method: immunoSEQ multiplex PCR; TCRdb's copy keeps in-frame clones and lacks some. Here the sample spans approximately 10,000 clones, roughly 87% being singletons. The gene calls are TRBV18 and TRBJ2-1; D perhaps matches TRBD1 (8 bases). Sequenced input: peripheral blood mononuclear cells. The clonotype was recovered from a man between 60 and 70 years old with T-cell large granular lymphocyte leukemia. Some clones in this sample may be carry-over from other donors' samples. Here the CDR3 DNA reads TGTGCCAGCTCACCCTCCGGGGGGCAGGGGGCGCCCGACAATGAGCAGTTCTTC. It yields the protein CASSPSGGQGAPDNEQFF.